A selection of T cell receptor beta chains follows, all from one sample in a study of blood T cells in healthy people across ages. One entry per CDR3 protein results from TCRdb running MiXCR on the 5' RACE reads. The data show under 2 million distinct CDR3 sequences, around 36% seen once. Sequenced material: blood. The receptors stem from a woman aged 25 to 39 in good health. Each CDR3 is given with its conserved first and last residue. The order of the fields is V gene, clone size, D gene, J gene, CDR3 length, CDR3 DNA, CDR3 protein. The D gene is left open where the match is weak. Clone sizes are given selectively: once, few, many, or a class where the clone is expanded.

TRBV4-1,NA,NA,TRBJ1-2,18,TGCGCCAGCAGCCAAGTATCAGGACTAGGGCTCCCGCACTATGGCTACACCTTC,CASSQVSGLGLPHYGYTF
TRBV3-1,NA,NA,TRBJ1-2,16,TGTGCCAGCAGCCAATTCGGGACAACTTATAACTATGGCTACACCTTC,CASSQFGTTYNYGYTF
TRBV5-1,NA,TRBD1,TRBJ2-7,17,TGCGCCAGCAGCTTGGATCTAACCGGGACAGGGACCTACGAGCAGTACTTC,CASSLDLTGTGTYEQYF
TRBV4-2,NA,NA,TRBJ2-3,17,TGTGCCAGCAGCCCCGCTAAAGACGGTTTTAGCACAGATACGCAGTATTTT,CASSPAKDGFSTDTQYF
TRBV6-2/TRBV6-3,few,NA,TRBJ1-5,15,TGTGCCAGCAGTCGCAGGGGAAGGGCGGATCAGCCCCAGCATTTT,CASSRRGRADQPQHF
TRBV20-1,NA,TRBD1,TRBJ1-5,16,TGCAGTGCTAGAGATACCGGGACAGATAGGAATCAGCCCCAGCATTTT,CSARDTGTDRNQPQHF
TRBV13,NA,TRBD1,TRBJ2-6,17,TGTGCCAGCAGCTCCGCCCGGGACAGGTCTGGGGCCAACGTCCGGACTTTC,CASSSARDRSGANVRTF
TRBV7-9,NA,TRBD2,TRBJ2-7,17,TGTGCCAGCAGCTTATCACTCCTAGCGGGAGGGAACTACGAGCAGTACTTC,CASSLSLLAGGNYEQYF
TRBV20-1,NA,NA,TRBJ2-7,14,TGCTGTGCTGAAACTAAGAGCGGGCCTTACGAGCAGTACTTC,CCAETKSGPYEQYF
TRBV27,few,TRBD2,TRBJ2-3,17,TGTGCCAGCAGTCTGTCCAAGGGACTAGCGGGAGCAGATACGCAGTATTTT,CASSLSKGLAGADTQYF
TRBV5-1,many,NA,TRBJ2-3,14,TGTGCCAGCAGCCTCGTAGCTGGCACAGATACGCAGTATTTT,CASSLVAGTDTQYF